This TCR beta chain was sequenced in a study of shared clonotypes between healthy human individuals. Samples underwent the assay at deep level. Assay: immunoSEQ multiplex PCR; the TCRdb copy retains only in-frame clones and omits some. In the table there are approximately 980,000 clones, 76% of which are singletons. The CDR3 sequence is 16 residues long. Germline V CDR1 and CDR2: SGHTA, FQGNSA. Notes on this clone: A junction boundary mismatches the germline segment, possibly from a read error.

Division of CD4+ cells produced a CD45RA+ naive subset and a CD45RA-negative memory subset. The chain recombines TRBV7-2 with TRBJ2-7; the D is unclear. The receptor comes from a young man in good health. The sequencing input was memory CD4+ T cells sorted from blood. Indicated subset: CD45RA-negative fraction. In DNA form, the CDR3 reads TGTGCCGGCAGCTTAGTGGACCCGATCCCCATTTACGAGCAGTACTTC. This sequence encodes CAGSLVDPIPIYEQYF.